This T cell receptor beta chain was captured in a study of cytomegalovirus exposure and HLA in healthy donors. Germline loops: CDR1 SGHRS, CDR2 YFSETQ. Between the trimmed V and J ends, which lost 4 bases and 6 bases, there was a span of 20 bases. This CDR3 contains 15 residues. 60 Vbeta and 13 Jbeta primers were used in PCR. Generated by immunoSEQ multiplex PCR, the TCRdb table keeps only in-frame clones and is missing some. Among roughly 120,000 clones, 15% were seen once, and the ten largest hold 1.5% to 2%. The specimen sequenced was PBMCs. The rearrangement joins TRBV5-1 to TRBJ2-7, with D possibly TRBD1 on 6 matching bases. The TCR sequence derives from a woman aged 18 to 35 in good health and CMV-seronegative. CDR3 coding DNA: TGCGCCAGCAGCCAGGCCGGGACACCCCAGGGCGAGCAGTACTTC. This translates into CASSQAGTPQGEQYF.